Listed below are T cell receptor beta chains from one sample, sequenced in a study of blood T cell repertoires in COVID-19. The method was immunoSEQ multiplex PCR; TCRdb's version includes in-frame clones alone and lacks a portion of them. The sample shows roughly 290,000 clones, more than 75% of them seen only once. Material: peripheral blood. The receptors derive from a woman aged 25 to 39 who had recovered from COVID-19. Each CDR3 is given with its conserved first and last residue. The D gene is left open where the match is weak. Expanded clones are given a class, and other clones once, few, many or no size at all.

D: -
V: TRBV5-5
J: TRBJ1-1
size: -
CDR3: CASSHNTSPEAFF
DNA: TGTGCCAGCAGTCACAACACCTCCCCTGAAGCTTTCTTT

D: -
V: TRBV5-5
J: TRBJ2-7
size: -
CDR3: CASSPAQGSYEQYF
DNA: TGTGCCAGCAGCCCAGCACAGGGTTCCTACGAGCAGTACTTC

D: TRBD2
V: TRBV7-2
J: TRBJ2-3
size: -
CDR3: CASSFRTSGSTDTQYF
DNA: TGTGCCAGCAGCTTTAGGACTAGCGGGAGCACAGATACGCAGTATTTT

D: -
V: TRBV19
J: TRBJ2-2
size: -
CDR3: CASTGSNTGELFF
DNA: TGTGCCAGTACAGGGTCGAACACCGGGGAGCTGTTTTTT

D: TRBD1
V: TRBV6-5
J: TRBJ1-3
size: -
CDR3: CASRGRGQVDTIYF
DNA: TGTGCCAGCAGAGGGCGGGGACAGGTGGACACCATATATTTT

D: -
V: TRBV5-6
J: TRBJ2-5
size: -
CDR3: CASRAQETQYF
DNA: TGTGCCAGCAGGGCCCAAGAGACCCAGTACTTC

D: -
V: TRBV5-1
J: TRBJ2-5
size: -
CDR3: CASSLAGRETQYF
DNA: TGCGCCAGCAGCTTGGCTGGGCGTGAGACCCAGTACTTC

D: -
V: TRBV6-5
J: TRBJ2-1
size: -
CDR3: CASRGALDEQFF
DNA: TGTGCCAGCAGGGGGGCTTTGGATGAGCAGTTCTTC

D: -
V: TRBV3-1/TRBV3-2
J: TRBJ1-1
size: -
CDR3: CASSPLLGGEAFF
DNA: TGTGCCAGCAGCCCGCTGTTGGGGGGTGAAGCTTTCTTT

D: TRBD1
V: TRBV19
J: TRBJ1-5
size: once
CDR3: CASTPTGGGQPQHF
DNA: TGTGCCAGTACCCCGACAGGGGGCGGTCAGCCCCAGCATTTT

D: TRBD1
V: TRBV15
J: TRBJ2-1
size: -
CDR3: CATLGDRGLSEQFF
DNA: TGTGCCACCCTCGGGGACAGGGGTCTATCTGAGCAGTTCTTC

D: TRBD2
V: TRBV28
J: TRBJ2-6
size: -
CDR3: CASSPAGRQSSGANVLTF
DNA: TGTGCCAGCAGTCCAGCGGGGCGACAGAGCTCTGGGGCCAACGTCCTGACTTTC

D: -
V: TRBV24-1
J: TRBJ1-2
size: -
CDR3: CATSDLYDFGYTF
DNA: TGTGCCACCAGTGACCTATACGACTTTGGCTACACCTTC